These 21 T cell receptor beta chains originate from one sample sequenced in a study of blood T cell repertoires in COVID-19. The repertoire was sequenced with immunoSEQ multiplex PCR; TCRdb's copy has only in-frame clones and lacks some. The table includes about 100,000 clones, 80% to 85% detected once. Sequenced material: peripheral blood. These receptors came from a man in his 70s with acute or convalescent COVID-19.

The rearrangement joins TRBV13 to TRBJ2-2, with 15 bases that match TRBD2. V gave up 5 bases and J gave up 7 bases; unmatched junction bases: 11. This CDR3 has 18 residues. Per the germline V gene, CDR1 is PRHDT and CDR2 is FYEKMQ (reference sequence). As DNA, the CDR3 is TGTGCCAGCAGCCGCGGACTAGCGGGGGGGCTTGTGAGCGGGGAGCTGTTTTTT. Translation gives CASSRGLAGGLVSGELFF.

This clone was picked up one time. The V and J genes are TRBV27 and TRBJ2-5; TRBD2 matches 10 bases. Germline CDR1 MNHEY, CDR2 SMNVEV (reference sequence). The J segment lost 4 bases and the V segment lost 1 base, leaving 12 bases of the junction unmatched. This CDR3 is 18 amino acids long. The CDR3 loop reads CASSLLSAGTSAPETQYF. The CDR3 DNA reads as TGTGCCAGCAGTTTATTGTCAGCCGGGACTAGCGCACCAGAGACCCAGTACTTC.

The V gene is TRBV3-1 (or the pseudogene TRBV3-2), the J gene TRBJ2-5; 7 bases are shared with TRBD1. J lost 5 bases, V lost 3 bases, and 6 bases had no gene match. This CDR3 has 14 amino acids. Germline CDR1 is LGHDT and CDR2 is YNNKEL (reference sequence). CDR3 DNA: TGTGCCAGCAGCCAGGCAGGGGGTGGGGAGACCCAGTACTTC. Translation gives CASSQAGGGETQYF.

This clone was detected a few times. The V and J genes are TRBV15 and TRBJ1-5; D is undetermined. There are 14 residues in the CDR3. Germline V CDR1 and CDR2: LNHNV, YYDKDF (reference sequence). Trimming left V 2 bases short and J 0 bases short, with 5 bases between. CDR3 loop: CATSRQHSNQPQHF. For the CDR3, the DNA is TGTGCCACCAGCAGACAACATAGCAATCAGCCCCAGCATTTT.

The J gene is TRBJ2-7, the V gene TRBV3-1 (or the pseudogene TRBV3-2), with 7 bases matching TRBD1. This CDR3 contains 14 residues. Germline CDR1 reads LGHDT; CDR2 reads YNNKEL (reference sequence). V shed 6 bases, J shed 3 bases, and the junction held 8 bases outside the gene matches. The CDR3 sequence is CASSLRDRYYEQYF. The CDR3 DNA follows: TGTGCCAGCAGTCTCCGGGACAGATACTACGAGCAGTACTTC.

The chain uses TRBV11-1 and TRBJ1-6; 8 nucleotides line up with TRBD1. The J segment lost 9 bases and the V segment lost 5 bases, leaving 6 bases of the junction unmatched. CDR1 SGHAT and CDR2 FQDESV come from the germline V gene (reference sequence). This CDR3 region has 14 residues. The CDR3 sequence: CASSADRGSSPLHF. CDR3 nucleotides: TGTGCCAGCAGCGCAGACAGGGGAAGTTCACCCCTCCACTTT.

The genes are TRBV6-1 and TRBJ2-3, with 8 bases matching TRBD2. J gave up 1 base and V 5 bases, and 2 bases lay outside the gene matches. CDR3 size: 14 residues. Germline CDR1 is MNHNS and CDR2 is SASEGT. The chain's CDR3 is CASSWRGGTDTQYF. The CDR3 nucleotides read TGTGCCAGCAGTTGGCGGGGGGGCACAGATACGCAGTATTTT.

This clone has a handful of counts. This chain links TRBV6-5 with TRBJ1-1; D is perhaps TRBD1 (5 bases). V dropped 0 bases and J dropped 5 bases, with 13 bases sitting between them. The CDR3 totals 15 residues. The germline gives CDR1 MNHEY, CDR2 SVGAGI. CDR3 in amino acids: CASSYSLLGDTEAFF. In nucleotides, the CDR3 is TGTGCCAGCAGTTACTCGTTATTAGGGGATACTGAAGCTTTCTTT.

The rearrangement links TRBV3-1 (or the pseudogene TRBV3-2) to TRBJ1-1, with 12 bases that match TRBD1. This CDR3 comprises 16 residues. Germline-derived CDR1 and CDR2 are LGHDT and YNNKEL (reference sequence). V gave up 3 bases and J gave up 4 bases; unmatched junction bases: 6. CDR3: CASSQGTGGIGTEAFF. Here the CDR3 DNA reads TGTGCCAGCAGCCAGGGGACAGGGGGCATAGGCACTGAAGCTTTCTTT.

The chain uses TRBV10-3 and TRBJ2-1; D may be TRBD2 (5 bases). Trimming took off 6 bases at V and 5 bases at J, with 20 bases between the two ends. The germline gives CDR1 ENHRY, CDR2 SYGVKD. This CDR3 contains 16 residues. CDR3 DNA: TGTGCCATCAGATCCCTCCAAGGAACGGGGAACAATGAGCAGTTCTTC. This encodes CAIRSLQGTGNNEQFF.

This clone occurred a few times. The chain uses TRBV18 and TRBJ2-1, with 7 bases matching TRBD1. Germline V gene sequence: CDR1 KGHSH, CDR2 LQKENI. J gave up 1 base and V 3 bases, and 6 bases lay outside the gene matches. The CDR3 is made up of 16 amino acids. The CDR3 coding sequence is TGTGCCAGCTCACCTGACAGGGACCAATCCTACAATGAGCAGTTCTTC. This encodes CASSPDRDQSYNEQFF.

This chain joins TRBV10-3 and TRBJ1-3, with D possibly matching TRBD1 (5 bases). The germline CDR1 and CDR2 sequences are ENHRY and SYGVKD. V was cut by 0 bases and J by 4 bases, with 7 bases left in between. The CDR3 spans 14 residues. CDR3: CAISESTEGNTIYF. The CDR3, as DNA: TGTGCCATCAGTGAGTCGACAGAGGGAAACACCATATATTTT.

The chain links TRBV9 to TRBJ1-2; 7 positions match TRBD1. The trim removed 0 bases at V and 2 bases at J, leaving 4 bases unmatched. CDR1 SGDLS and CDR2 YYNGEE come from the germline V gene. The CDR3 runs 15 residues. CDR3 residues: CASSVDTGANYGYTF. The CDR3 nucleotides are TGTGCCAGCAGCGTAGATACAGGGGCCAACTATGGCTACACCTTC. Full variable domain (outside the CDR3, taken from reference TRBV9 and TRBJ1-2): DSGVTQTPKHLITATGQRVTLRCSPRSGDLSVYWYQQSLDQGLQFLIQYYNGEERAKGNILERFSAQQFPDLHSELNLSSLELGDSALYFCASSVDTGANYGYTFGSGTRLTVV.

The rearrangement joins TRBV5-8 to TRBJ2-1, with 9 bases that match TRBD1. CDR1 and CDR2 from the germline V gene are SGHTS and YDEGEE. The CDR3 covers 15 residues. V dropped 2 bases and J dropped 7; count of bases not matched to a gene: 7. DNA of the CDR3: TGTGCCAGCAGCTTACAGGGGGCTGGTTGGAATGAGCAGTTCTTC. This codes for CASSLQGAGWNEQFF. Together with reference TRBV5-8 and TRBJ2-1, the CDR3 gives the full variable domain: EAGVTQSPTHLIKTRGQQATLRCSPISGHTSVYWYQQALGLGLQFLLWYDEGEERNRGNFPPRFSGRQFPNYSSELNVNALELEDSALYLCASSLQGAGWNEQFFGPGTRLTVL.

The CDR3 protein is CASTGQLNQPQHF. The CDR3 DNA reads as TGTGCCAGTACAGGACAGTTAAATCAGCCCCAGCATTTT. V and J are TRBV19 and TRBJ1-5; possibly TRBD1 for D (6 bases). Trimming cost V 7 bases and J 4 bases, with 11 bases left between them. Looked up from germline, CDR1 is LNHDA and CDR2 is SQIVND (reference sequence). The CDR3 loop spans 13 amino acids. The full variable domain, in which reference TRBV19 and TRBJ1-5 provide the parts outside the CDR3, is DGGITQSPKYLFRKEGQNVTLSCEQNLNHDAMYWYRQDPGQGLRLIYYSQIVNDFQKGDIAEGYSVSREKKESFPLTVTSAQKNPTAFYLCASTGQLNQPQHFGDGTRLSIL.

In its sample, this clone was seen once. The chain joins TRBV4-3 to TRBJ2-1; 9 nucleotides align to TRBD1. J lost 0 bases, V lost 4 bases, and 7 bases had no gene match. The length of the CDR3 is 17 residues. Germline V CDR1 and CDR2: LGHNA, YSLEER. CDR3 amino acids: CASSRPGQGGSYNEQFF. The DNA for the CDR3 is TGCGCCAGCAGCCGCCCGGGACAGGGCGGCTCCTACAATGAGCAGTTCTTC.

This clone appeared a single time. This chain links TRBV6-5 with TRBJ1-5, with D possibly TRBD1 on 5 matching bases. Looked up from germline, CDR1 is MNHEY and CDR2 is SVGAGI. V lost 5 bases, J lost 14 bases, and 19 bases lay in between. The CDR3 spans 13 residues. The CDR3 loop reads CASSHPWQGHEHF. In nucleotides, the CDR3 is TGTGCCAGCAGTCACCCGTGGCAGGGCCATGAGCATTTT.

The chain combines TRBV5-1 with TRBJ1-2; D is unclear. V gave up 4 bases and J gave up 6 bases, with 13 bases separating them. Germline CDR1 and CDR2: SGHRS and YFSETQ. CDR3 size: 13 residues. The CDR3 region is CASSKEGGHGYTF. The CDR3 nucleotides are TGCGCCAGCAGCAAGGAAGGAGGCCATGGCTACACCTTC.

The J gene is TRBJ2-7, the V gene TRBV6-5; D not resolved. V was cut by 10 bases and J by 3 bases, with 16 bases left in between. The germline CDR1 and CDR2 sequences are MNHEY and SVGAGI. The CDR3 extends over 13 amino acids. DNA of the CDR3: TGTGCCACCGAGCCAGGATCAGACTACGAGCAGTACTTC. It specifies CATEPGSDYEQYF.

This sequence joins TRBV3-1 (or the pseudogene TRBV3-2) and TRBJ1-6, with D uncertain. Germline CDR1 is LGHDT and CDR2 is YNNKEL (reference sequence). V shed 4 bases and J shed 4 bases, with 11 bases lying between them. The CDR3 loop spans 15 amino acids. This CDR3 reads CASSRPGSYNSPLHF. The CDR3 DNA reads as TGTGCCAGCAGCCGACCGGGGTCTTATAATTCACCCCTCCACTTT.

The count of this clone is one. This chain links TRBV6-5 with TRBJ1-2; D possibly corresponds to TRBD1 (6 bases). This CDR3 region has 15 residues. Trimming removed 6 bases from V and 6 bases from J, with 20 bases in between. Germline values: CDR1 MNHEY, CDR2 SVGAGI. CDR3 in amino acids: CASRKRDTSGHGYTF. DNA of the CDR3: TGTGCCAGCAGGAAAAGGGACACAAGCGGACATGGCTACACCTTC.